Sequencing of this T cell receptor beta chain was carried out in a study of T cells in Graves' hyperthyroidism and ophthalmopathy. The source material, RNA transcripts, was used to amplify TCR beta CDR3 regions. First-round RT-PCR targeting the TCR CDR3 was performed with the HTBI primer set. From the multiplex PCR reads, TCRdb called clonotypes with MiXCR, one entry per CDR3 protein. Among hundreds of thousands of distinct CDR3 sequences listed, approximately 15% were seen once. Per the germline V gene, CDR1 is MNHEY and CDR2 is SMNVEV (reference sequence). V was pared by 0 bases and J by 0 bases, with 1 base of the junction left unmatched. The CDR3 spans 15 residues.

The rearrangement links TRBV27 to TRBJ2-7, with TRBD1 matching 8 bases. This receptor was identified in a woman in her late teens or twenties with Graves' hyperthyroidism. The sample comprised blood. The CDR3 DNA reads TGTGCCAGCAGTTTATCTACAGGGGGCTCCTACGAGCAGTACTTC. Translating it yields CASSLSTGGSYEQYF.